The rows below give T cell receptor beta chains drawn from one sample of a study of T cells after yellow fever vaccination. TCRdb analysed the 5' RACE reads with MiXCR anew, one entry per CDR3 protein. The profile covers roughly 120,000 distinct CDR3 sequences, with 5.5% to 8% appearing a single time and 2.7% taken by the ten largest. Source: CD4+ T cells sorted from PBMCs, taken more than 40 days after the first yellow fever vaccination. These receptors all come from a man in his late teens or twenties who received the YFV17D yellow fever vaccine. The CDR3 runs from the conserved cysteine through the conserved F or W. D genes are given only for firm matches. Not all rows give a size; the values are once, few, many and, for expanded clones, a class.

cdr3_aa	cdr3_nt	cdr3_length	v_call	j_call	d_call	clone_size
CASSKRTENTEAFF	TGTGCCAGCAGTAAAAGGACAGAGAACACTGAAGCTTTCTTT	14	TRBV12-3/TRBV12-4	TRBJ1-1	NA	many
CSVTGTVQETQYF	TGCAGCGTGACCGGGACAGTCCAAGAGACCCAGTACTTC	13	TRBV29-1	TRBJ2-5	TRBD1	many
CASSWTAANTGELFF	TGTGCCAGCAGCTGGACGGCGGCGAACACCGGGGAGCTGTTTTTT	15	TRBV7-2	TRBJ2-2	NA	few
CASSTGVLAGASSYNEQFF	TGTGCCAGCAGCACCGGGGTGTTAGCGGGGGCGAGCTCCTACAATGAGCAGTTCTTC	19	TRBV11-2	TRBJ2-1	TRBD2	many
CASSLSETVEQETQYF	TGTGCCAGCAGCTTAAGCGAGACAGTCGAACAAGAGACCCAGTACTTC	16	TRBV11-1	TRBJ2-5	NA	NA
CASSPNLNTGELFF	TGTGCCAGCAGCCCGAACTTGAACACCGGGGAGCTGTTTTTT	14	TRBV7-2	TRBJ2-2	NA	many
CASSQDLRQGGTEAFF	TGCGCCAGCAGCCAAGATTTGAGACAGGGAGGAACTGAAGCTTTCTTT	16	TRBV4-3	TRBJ1-1	TRBD1	many
CASRGLAGSGEQFF	TGTGCCAGTAGAGGACTAGCGGGGAGCGGGGAGCAGTTCTTC	14	TRBV19	TRBJ2-1	TRBD2	many
CASSLVPGYTEAFF	TGTGCCAGCAGCTTAGTCCCAGGATACACTGAAGCTTTCTTT	14	TRBV7-8	TRBJ1-1	NA	NA
CASSHLMGGQGNVWLFF	TGTGCCAGCAGCCATCTTATGGGCGGACAGGGGAATGTGTGGTTGTTCTTC	17	TRBV7-8	TRBJ2-1	TRBD1	NA
CASTQQGQPQHF	TGTGCCAGCACGCAACAGGGACAGCCCCAGCATTTT	12	TRBV7-2	TRBJ1-5	NA	many
CSAGQGNGELFF	TGCAGCGCAGGACAGGGGAACGGGGAGCTGTTTTTT	12	TRBV29-1	TRBJ2-2	TRBD1	many
CASSLGQLSNYGYTF	TGTGCCAGCAGCTTAGGGCAGCTCTCTAACTATGGCTACACCTTC	15	TRBV7-9	TRBJ1-2	NA	many
CSARRGYEQYF	TGCAGTGCCCGGAGGGGCTACGAGCAGTACTTC	11	TRBV20-1	TRBJ2-7	NA	many
CSVQTGNTEAFF	TGCAGCGTTCAGACGGGAAACACTGAAGCTTTCTTT	12	TRBV29-1	TRBJ1-1	NA	many
CASSSPGTLSTDTQYF	TGTGCCAGCAGTTCCCCCGGGACACTGAGCACAGATACGCAGTATTTT	16	TRBV28	TRBJ2-3	NA	many